Below are 28 T cell receptor beta chains sequenced from a single sample in a study of human T cells and chemical hapten exposure. Time point denoted: patch test 2, 6 weeks after DPC sensitization. Treatment defined: therapeutic diphenylcyclopropenone sensitization with weekly scalp DPC. A single record per CDR3 protein comes from TCRdb applying MiXCR to the RACE reads. The sample yields more than 90,000 distinct CDR3 sequences, 9.5% to 12% seen once. This specimen was whole blood, taken in connection with sensitization to the hapten diphenylcyclopropenone (DPC). The receptors originated from a woman between 35 and 50 years old with alopecia areata. Some clones in this sample may be carry-over from other donors' samples.

This chain uses TRBV9 with TRBJ1-3; the D gene is possibly TRBD1 (5 bases). The V end lost 2 bases, the J end lost 6 bases, and 9 bases lay between the germline ends. Germline CDR1 reads SGDLS; CDR2 reads YYNGEE. This CDR3 spans 13 amino acids. DNA for the CDR3: TGTGCCAGCAGCGTCGGGGCGGAAAACACCATATATTTT. This translates into CASSVGAENTIYF.

This clonotype was counted between two and nine times. CDR3 protein: CASSLGQGKNYEQYF. Written as DNA, the CDR3 is TGTGCCAGCAGCTTGGGACAGGGGAAAAACTACGAGCAGTACTTC. The gene calls are TRBV7-2 and TRBJ2-7; 10 positions agree with TRBD1. CDR1 SGHTA and CDR2 FQGNSA come from the germline V gene. The ends lost 3 bases at V and 3 bases at J; junction bases unmatched: 5. The CDR3 has 15 residues. Variable domain in full (rest from reference TRBV7-2 and TRBJ2-7): GAGVSQSPSNKVTEKGKDVELRCDPISGHTALYWYRQSLGQGLEFLIYFQGNSAPDKSGLPSDRFSAERTGGSVSTLTIQRTQQEDSAVYLCASSLGQGKNYEQYFGPGTRLTVT.

This clonotype was detected a few times. This chain joins TRBV29-1 and TRBJ1-2; D is unclear. Germline CDR1 SQVTM, CDR2 ANQGSEA. V was clipped by 6 bases and J by 6 bases, with 14 bases between them. The CDR3 has 12 amino acids. The CDR3 region is CSVASLRDGYTF. The CDR3 DNA follows: TGCAGCGTCGCAAGTCTCCGGGATGGCTACACCTTC.

The chain links TRBV10-2 to TRBJ1-4; D not resolved. The CDR3 is 15 amino acids. V was trimmed by 6 bases and J by 3 bases, leaving 14 bases between them. Germline V gives CDR1 WSHSY, CDR2 SAAADI. The CDR3 nucleotides read TGCGCCAGCAGCAAAGGGCCACCGCCTAATGAAAAACTGTTTTTT. Encoded protein: CASSKGPPPNEKLFF.

This clonotype occurred a few times. The chain joins TRBV3-1 to TRBJ2-5, with TRBD2 identical over 7 bases. Germline CDR1 and CDR2: LGHDT and YNNKEL (reference sequence). The CDR3 runs 16 residues. After removal of 1 base from V and 5 bases from J, the junction contained 10 bases not matched to a gene. CDR3 DNA sequence: TGTGCCAGCAGCCAAGGACGGGTAGCGGGCTTGGAGACCCAGTACTTC. This encodes CASSQGRVAGLETQYF.

The sample holds many counts of this clonotype. The chain couples TRBV5-1 to TRBJ2-7; no firm D call. Deletions cut 0 bases from V and 3 bases from J, with 10 bases between. CDR1 is SGHRS and CDR2 is YFSETQ in the germline V gene. The CDR3 spans 14 residues. CDR3 region: CASSLDKPLYEQYF. CDR3 DNA sequence: TGCGCCAGCAGCTTGGACAAGCCACTCTACGAGCAGTACTTC. The variable domain in full, with the rest retrieved from reference TRBV5-1 and TRBJ2-7, is KAGVTQTPRYLIKTRGQQVTLSCSPISGHRSVSWYQQTPGQGLQFLFEYFSETQRNKGNFPGRFSGRQFSNSRSEMNVSTLELGDSALYLCASSLDKPLYEQYFGPGTRLTVT.

This clonotype was counted many times. DNA for the CDR3: TGTGCCAGCAGCGTACAGGGAGACAATGAGCAGTTCTTC. Residues: CASSVQGDNEQFF. The rearrangement joins TRBV9 to TRBJ2-1; either TRBD1 or TRBD2 may supply D (5 bases each). Looked up from germline, CDR1 is SGDLS and CDR2 is YYNGEE. Trimming removed 1 base from V and 5 bases from J, with 7 bases in between. The CDR3 covers 13 residues.

The rearrangement uses TRBV5-6 and TRBJ2-7; TRBD1 aligns across 11 bases. Trimming removed 2 bases from V and 0 bases from J; junction bases left unmatched: 4. The V gene's germline CDR1 is SGHDT and CDR2 YYEEEE. The CDR3 runs to 16 residues. CDR3 loop: CASSLTGTGGSYEQYF. The CDR3, as DNA: TGTGCCAGCAGCTTAACCGGGACAGGGGGCTCCTACGAGCAGTACTTC. The full variable domain, with the rest looked up from reference TRBV5-6 and TRBJ2-7, is DAGVTQSPTHLIKTRGQQVTLRCSPKSGHDTVSWYQQALGQGPQFIFQYYEEEERQRGNFPDRFSGHQFPNYSSELNVNALLLGDSALYLCASSLTGTGGSYEQYFGPGTRLTVT.

In this sample, this clonotype turned up many times. This rearrangement joins TRBV14 to TRBJ1-2, with 8 bases that match TRBD1. The CDR3 contains 15 residues. V lost 4 bases, J lost 4 bases, and 8 bases stayed unmatched. Germline V gene sequence: CDR1 SGHDN, CDR2 FVKESK. CDR3 in DNA: TGTGCCAGCAGCCCCCCGGGACAGGAATTCTATGGCTACACCTTC. This encodes CASSPPGQEFYGYTF.

The J gene is TRBJ1-1, the V gene TRBV29-1; D is ambiguous. Germline values: CDR1 SQVTM, CDR2 ANQGSEA. The V end was cut by 7 bases, the J end by 1 base, with 7 bases between. CDR3 length: 11 amino acids. CDR3 nucleotide sequence: TGCAGCGGAGAGGGGAACACTGAAGCTTTCTTT. Its protein product is CSGEGNTEAFF.

This clonotype has at least ten counts. V is TRBV4-1 and J is TRBJ2-1, with D maybe TRBD1 (6 bases). CDR3 length equals 16 residues. The V gene's germline CDR1 is MGHRA and CDR2 YSYEKL. Trimming stripped 1 base from V and 0 bases from J, with 10 bases between. CDR3 sequence reads: CASSQVGASSYNEQFF. For the CDR3, the DNA is TGCGCCAGCAGCCAAGTGGGGGCGAGCTCCTACAATGAGCAGTTCTTC.

This clonotype was observed many times. V gene TRBV24-1 combines with J gene TRBJ2-1, with a tentative D call TRBD2 (5 bases). V shed 5 bases and J shed 0 bases, with 10 bases lying between them. CDR3 length: 15 amino acids. Germline V gene data show CDR1 as KGHDR and CDR2 as SFDVKD. The CDR3 DNA reads TGTGCCACCAGTGCGGAGGCGTTCTCCTACAATGAGCAGTTCTTC. Translation gives CATSAEAFSYNEQFF.

This clonotype was recorded many times. The J gene is TRBJ2-3, the V gene TRBV11-2; D is possibly TRBD1 or TRBD2 (6 bases each). The CDR3 runs 15 residues. V lost 8 bases, J lost 0 bases, and 15 bases lay in between. Germline V gene sequence: CDR1 SGHAT, CDR2 FQNNGV. CDR3 nucleotides: TGTGCCAGCTACGAGGGGGGCCGGAGCACAGATACGCAGTATTTT. It translates to CASYEGGRSTDTQYF.

This clonotype has at least ten counts. The rearrangement links TRBV30 to TRBJ1-2, with a possible D match to TRBD1 (5 bases). V was shortened by 3 bases and J by 8 bases, with 19 bases between the two germline ends. This CDR3 region has 14 residues. Germline V lookup: CDR1 GTSNPN, CDR2 SVGIG (reference sequence). In DNA form, the CDR3 reads TGTGCCTGGAGCAAACAAACGGGGACGGAAGGCTACACCTTC. Translation gives CAWSKQTGTEGYTF.

This clonotype was recorded at least ten times. The chain recombines TRBV7-3 with TRBJ2-5, with D uncertain. Trimming removed 2 bases at V and 4 bases at J, with 11 bases between. The CDR3 is 14 amino acids. From germline, CDR1 is SGHTA and CDR2 FQGTGA. The CDR3 sequence is CASSLSPMGETQYF. The DNA of the CDR3 is TGTGCCAGCAGCTTATCACCTATGGGAGAGACCCAGTACTTC.

This clonotype occurred once. This chain uses TRBV28 with TRBJ2-7; 9 bases match TRBD1. This CDR3 has 14 residues. V dropped 0 bases and J dropped 3; count of bases not matched to a gene: 0. Germline values: CDR1 MDHEN, CDR2 SYDVKM. The CDR3 DNA is TGTGCCAGCAGTTTATGGGGACAGGGCTACGAGCAGTACTTC. Residues: CASSLWGQGYEQYF.

This clonotype was seen repeatedly, ten times or more. J is TRBJ1-5 and V is TRBV19, with unresolved D. The V end lost 5 bases, the J end lost 2 bases, and 13 bases lay between the germline ends. The V gene's germline CDR1 is LNHDA and CDR2 SQIVND (reference sequence). This CDR3 has 15 residues. The CDR3 DNA sequence: TGTGCCAGTAGTGTCGGGTTATTGGGCAATCAGCCCCAGCATTTT. Its translation: CASSVGLLGNQPQHF.

This rearrangement joins TRBV19 to TRBJ2-5; 7 nucleotides match TRBD1. CDR3 size: 14 residues. The germline V gene encodes CDR1 LNHDA and CDR2 SQIVND (reference sequence). With V trimmed by 6 bases and J by 5 bases, 9 bases remained unmatched. The chain's CDR3 is CASSTQGGRETQYF. CDR3 bases: TGTGCCAGTAGCACCCAAGGGGGCCGGGAGACCCAGTACTTC.

The V gene is TRBV28, the J gene TRBJ1-1; D may be TRBD1 (5 bases). Germline V gene data show CDR1 as MDHEN and CDR2 as SYDVKM. The CDR3 loop spans 16 amino acids. V lost 6 bases and J 0 bases, leaving 17 bases between the germline ends. CDR3 residues: CASSPGGAILNTEAFF. CDR3 coding DNA: TGTGCCAGCAGCCCCGGAGGGGCCATCCTGAACACTGAAGCTTTCTTT.

The genes are TRBV15 and TRBJ2-2; no clear D. Germline V lookup: CDR1 LNHNV, CDR2 YYDKDF (reference sequence). Trimming removed 5 bases from V and 6 bases from J, with 10 bases in between. This CDR3 is 13 amino acids long. CDR3 protein: CATSLTGSGELFF. CDR3 DNA sequence: TGTGCCACCAGCCTTACTGGCTCCGGGGAGCTGTTTTTT.

CDR3 loop: CASSFGTRDPGLAKNIQYF. The CDR3 DNA reads as TGTGCCAGCAGCTTTGGTACGCGGGACCCTGGACTCGCCAAAAACATTCAGTACTTC. This sequence joins TRBV7-9 and TRBJ2-4; D is perhaps TRBD2 (6 bases). The CDR3 totals 19 residues. CDR1 is SEHNR, CDR2 FQNEAQ, per germline (reference sequence). Deletions cut 3 bases from V and 1 base from J, with 22 bases between.

The table lists this clonotype with many counts. J is TRBJ2-2 and V is TRBV24-1; D unresolved. The CDR3 has 16 residues. V gave up 1 base and J gave up 1 base, with 9 bases separating them. Germline V lookup: CDR1 KGHDR, CDR2 SFDVKD. The CDR3 nucleotides read TGTGCCACCAGTGATTTCGGTGCTCGGAACACCGGGGAGCTGTTTTTT. Protein sequence: CATSDFGARNTGELFF.

The genes are TRBV20-1 and TRBJ2-7; TRBD2 matches at 9 bases. This CDR3 region has 14 residues. The junction had 5 bases not matched to a gene; V was cut back by 3 bases and J by 2 bases. The germline V gene encodes CDR1 DFQATT and CDR2 SNEGSKA (reference sequence). In nucleotides, the CDR3 is TGCAGTGCTAGGCCACTAGCGGGCGCCTACGAGCAGTACTTC. Translated: CSARPLAGAYEQYF.

In this sample, this clonotype turned up many times. The rearrangement uses TRBV29-1 and TRBJ1-1; 7 nucleotides agree with TRBD1. CDR1 and CDR2 from the germline V gene are SQVTM and ANQGSEA. The CDR3 totals 16 residues. V shed 7 bases and J 1 base; nucleotides not matched to a gene: 15. CDR3 bases: TGCAGCGCCGACGGTGTTGTGGGACAGCCGAACACTGAAGCTTTCTTT. This sequence encodes CSADGVVGQPNTEAFF.

This clonotype was seen more than once but under ten times. The V call is TRBV12-3 or TRBV12-4, the J call TRBJ1-5, with TRBD1 identical over 11 bases. Losses at the gene ends were 4 bases for V and 3 bases for J; bases not matched to a gene: 5. The length of the CDR3 is 16 residues. CDR3 coding DNA: TGTGCCAGCAGTTCAGGACAGGGGGCACACAATCAGCCCCAGCATTTT. Translating it yields CASSSGQGAHNQPQHF.

This clonotype is categorized as medium-sized. The chain joins TRBV18 to TRBJ1-5; TRBD1 matches 7 bases. Germline CDR1 KGHSH, CDR2 LQKENI. CDR3 size: 14 residues. Trimming took 9 bases from V and 2 from J; bases not matched to a gene: 7. CDR3 in DNA: TGTGCCAGTTCCCCCGGACAGGGCAATCAGCCCCAGCATTTT. Its translation: CASSPGQGNQPQHF.

This clonotype was picked up a small number of times. J is TRBJ2-7 and V is TRBV20-1; D gene ambiguous. This CDR3 region has 14 residues. Trimming pared 3 bases from V and 3 bases from J, leaving 15 bases between. The germline V gene encodes CDR1 DFQATT and CDR2 SNEGSKA (reference sequence). The CDR3 loop reads CSARWSAKFYEQYF. The CDR3 DNA reads TGCAGTGCTAGGTGGAGCGCGAAGTTCTACGAGCAGTACTTC.

The DNA for the CDR3 is TGCGCCAGCGGAAGGGGGCTCTTGAACACTGAAGCTTTCTTT. Its translation is CASGRGLLNTEAFF. The chain couples TRBV4-3 to TRBJ1-1, with TRBD1 matching over 7 bases. This CDR3 is 14 amino acids long. Per germline, CDR1 LGHNA and CDR2 YSLEER. V was clipped by 8 bases and J by 0 bases; unmatched bases: 6.